These 8 T cell receptor beta chains came from one sample sequenced in a study of OX40 agonist ivuxolimab in advanced cancers. TCRdb's copy holds only in-frame clones and misses some; the assay was immunoSEQ multiplex PCR. The table has tens of thousands of clones, 80% to 85% seen once. Specimen: CD4+ or CD8+ T cells sorted from blood, collected in a trial of the OX40 agonist ivuxolimab. These receptors were taken from an adult with an advanced solid tumor such as melanoma, head and neck, liver or kidney cancer.

This clone was recorded only once. The CDR3 sequence is CASSYDLAGGYEQYF. The CDR3 bases are TGTGCCAGCAGTTACGACCTAGCGGGGGGGTACGAGCAGTACTTC. This rearrangement joins TRBV6-5 to TRBJ2-7, with 12 bases aligning to TRBD2. The CDR3 spans 15 residues. After removal of 2 bases from V and 4 bases from J, the junction contained 3 bases not matched to a gene. Germline V lookup: CDR1 MNHEY, CDR2 SVGAGI.

The chain employs TRBV5-8 and TRBJ1-3; no clear D gene. The V and J ends lost 4 bases and 4 bases respectively, with 12 bases between them. This CDR3 is 14 amino acids long. The germline gives CDR1 SGHTS, CDR2 YDEGEE. This CDR3 is CASSLGATGNTIYF. For the CDR3, the DNA is TGTGCCAGCAGCCTCGGAGCAACGGGAAACACCATATATTTT.

The chain uses TRBV5-1 and TRBJ2-7; 7 bases agree with TRBD1. J gave up 1 base and V 0 bases, and 7 bases lay outside the gene matches. Germline V lookup: CDR1 SGHRS, CDR2 YFSETQ. CDR3 length: 16 residues. The chain's CDR3 is CASSLAASGQSYEQYF. CDR3 nucleotides: TGCGCCAGCAGCTTGGCGGCCTCGGGACAGTCCTACGAGCAGTACTTC.

The V gene is TRBV13, the J gene TRBJ1-4, with D perhaps matching TRBD1 (6 bases). The CDR3 covers 15 residues. The germline CDR1 and CDR2 sequences are PRHDT and FYEKMQ (reference sequence). Trimming shortened V by 7 bases and J by 4 bases, and 16 bases separated the two germline ends. CDR3 bases: TGTGCCAGCACCTTTACAGGGCCCGGTAATGAAAAACTGTTTTTT. Residues: CASTFTGPGNEKLFF.

V usage is TRBV20-1 and J usage is TRBJ2-2; D possibly corresponds to TRBD1 (6 bases). Germline V gives CDR1 DFQATT, CDR2 SNEGSKA (reference sequence). This CDR3 region has 10 residues. The V end was cut by 5 bases, the J end by 10 bases, with 8 bases between. CDR3 amino acids: CSAGDKELFF. The CDR3 DNA reads TGCAGTGCTGGGGACAAGGAGCTGTTTTTT.

The rearrangement uses TRBV27 and TRBJ2-6, with D perhaps TRBD2 (5 bases). The CDR3 sequence is 15 residues long. Trimming removed 0 bases at V and 2 bases at J, with 5 bases between. Germline V CDR1 and CDR2: MNHEY, SMNVEV (reference sequence). CDR3 residues: CASSLSGAGANVLTF. Written as DNA, the CDR3 is TGTGCCAGCAGTTTATCGGGAGCTGGGGCCAACGTCCTGACTTTC.

V usage is TRBV2 and J usage is TRBJ1-6, with D maybe TRBD1 (6 bases). Between the trimmed V and J ends, which lost 1 base and 9 bases, there was a span of 25 bases. Germline assignment: CDR1 SNHLY and CDR2 FYNNEI. The CDR3 has 19 amino acids. The CDR3 here is CASSEGLFISRDTLSPLHF. In DNA, the CDR3 is TGTGCCAGCAGTGAAGGGCTGTTTATCTCCAGGGACACGCTTTCACCCCTCCACTTT.

This clone was observed a handful of times. V is TRBV5-6 and J is TRBJ1-5; no reliable D call. Trimming took 0 bases from V and 11 from J, leaving 9 bases between them. There are 12 residues in the CDR3. Per the germline V gene, CDR1 is SGHDT and CDR2 is YYEEEE. The CDR3 loop is CASSLGGFAQHF. As DNA, the CDR3 is TGTGCCAGCAGCTTGGGGGGATTCGCCCAGCATTTT.